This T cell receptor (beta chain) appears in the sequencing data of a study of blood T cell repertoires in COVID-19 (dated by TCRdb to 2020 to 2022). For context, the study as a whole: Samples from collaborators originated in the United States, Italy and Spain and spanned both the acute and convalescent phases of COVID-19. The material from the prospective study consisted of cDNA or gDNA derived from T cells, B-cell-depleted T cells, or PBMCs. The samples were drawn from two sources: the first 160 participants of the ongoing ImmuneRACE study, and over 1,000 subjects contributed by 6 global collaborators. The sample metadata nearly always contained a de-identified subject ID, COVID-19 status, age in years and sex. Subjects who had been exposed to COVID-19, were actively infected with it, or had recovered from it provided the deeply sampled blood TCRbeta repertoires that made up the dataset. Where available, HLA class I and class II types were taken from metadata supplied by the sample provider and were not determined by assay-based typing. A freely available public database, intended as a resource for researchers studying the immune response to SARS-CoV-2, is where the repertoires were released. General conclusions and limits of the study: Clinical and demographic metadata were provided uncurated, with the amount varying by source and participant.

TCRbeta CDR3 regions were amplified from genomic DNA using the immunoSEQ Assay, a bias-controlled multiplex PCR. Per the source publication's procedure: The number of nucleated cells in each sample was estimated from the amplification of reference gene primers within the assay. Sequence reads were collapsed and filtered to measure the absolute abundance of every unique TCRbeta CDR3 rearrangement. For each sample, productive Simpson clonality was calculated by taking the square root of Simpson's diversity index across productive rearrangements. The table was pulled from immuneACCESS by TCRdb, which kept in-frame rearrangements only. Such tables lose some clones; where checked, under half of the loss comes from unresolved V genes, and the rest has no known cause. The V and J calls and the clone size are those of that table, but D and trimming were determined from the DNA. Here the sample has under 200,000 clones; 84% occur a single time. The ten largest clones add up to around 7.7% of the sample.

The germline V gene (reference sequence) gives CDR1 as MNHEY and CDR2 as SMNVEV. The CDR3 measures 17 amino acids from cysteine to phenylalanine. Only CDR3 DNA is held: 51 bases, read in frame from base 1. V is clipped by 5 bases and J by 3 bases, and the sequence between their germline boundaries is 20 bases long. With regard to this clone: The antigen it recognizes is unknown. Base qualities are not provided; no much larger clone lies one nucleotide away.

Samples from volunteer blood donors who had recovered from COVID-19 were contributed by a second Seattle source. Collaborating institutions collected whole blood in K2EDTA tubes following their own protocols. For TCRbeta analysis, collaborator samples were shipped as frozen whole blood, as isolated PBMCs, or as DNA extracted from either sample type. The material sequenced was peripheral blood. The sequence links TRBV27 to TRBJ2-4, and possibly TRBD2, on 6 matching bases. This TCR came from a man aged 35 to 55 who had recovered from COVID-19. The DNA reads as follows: TGTGCCAGCAGTGTCTCCCCCGGGACTTTGGGCAAAAACATTCAGTACTTC. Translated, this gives CASSVSPGTLGKNIQYF.